The entry below gives a single T cell receptor beta chain sequence along with its context. This specimen belongs to a study of blood T cell repertoires in COVID-19. Study-level background: The samples span acute and convalescent COVID-19 from the United States, Italy and Spain. T cells, B-cell-depleted T cells, or PBMCs supplied cDNA or gDNA.

With 3 bases removed from V and 4 bases from J, the gap between germline ends came to 10 bases. From germline, CDR1 is GTSNPN and CDR2 SVGIG (reference sequence). The CDR3 loop spans 14 amino acids. Original handling: Amplification of reference gene primers was used by the study to estimate nucleated cell counts. The protocol was immunoSEQ multiplex PCR, while the TCRdb copy is restricted to in-frame clones and leaves out a portion. The V and J calls and clone size were taken over from that table, and D and trimming were inferred from the DNA. Found here are 150,000 to 200,000 clones, roughly nine tenths of them singletons; the top ten hold around 9.9%.

The sample comprised peripheral blood. The sequence derives from a woman aged 60 to 75 with COVID-19, enrolled during active disease. V and J are TRBV30 and TRBJ1-6; D is possibly TRBD1 (5 bases). Here the CDR3 DNA reads TGTGCCTGGAGCCAGGGCCGATATAATTCACCCCTCCACTTT. Residues: CAWSQGRYNSPLHF.